These 22 T cell receptor beta chains originate from one sample sequenced in a study of blood T cell repertoires in COVID-19. Sequenced by immunoSEQ multiplex PCR; TCRdb stores in-frame clones only, minus some. Altogether roughly 110,000 clones are present, around 90% being singletons, with the ten largest covering approximately 1.2%. The sample taken for sequencing was peripheral blood. The receptors stem from a woman in her 30s with acute or convalescent COVID-19.

This clone was seen once. The gene calls are TRBV5-4 and TRBJ1-2; 8 positions match TRBD1. Germline V gene sequence: CDR1 SGHNT, CDR2 YYREEE (reference sequence). The CDR3 loop spans 15 amino acids. V lost 0 bases, J lost 5 bases, and 6 bases stayed unmatched. The CDR3 spells CASSLGDRIEYGYTF. The CDR3 DNA follows: TGTGCCAGCAGCTTGGGGGACAGGATAGAGTATGGCTACACCTTC.

In DNA form, the CDR3 reads TGTGCCAGCAGTTATCAGGGAGGGCGAAATGAAAAACTGTTTTTT. This codes for CASSYQGGRNEKLFF. This rearrangement joins TRBV14 to TRBJ1-4; perhaps TRBD1 as D (5 bases). CDR1 and CDR2 from the germline V gene are SGHDN and FVKESK. The CDR3 has 15 residues. The V gene lost 6 bases and the J gene lost 5 bases, with 16 bases spanning the gap. Combining the CDR3 with reference TRBV14 and TRBJ1-4 gives the whole variable domain EAGVTQFPSHSVIEKGQTVTLRCDPISGHDNLYWYRRVMGKEIKFLLHFVKESKQDESGMPNNRFLAERTGGTYSTLKVQPAELEDSGVYFCASSYQGGRNEKLFFGSGTQLSVL.

The chain links TRBV25-1 to TRBJ2-7; 11 bases line up with TRBD1. Germline V lookup: CDR1 MGHDK, CDR2 SYGVNS. Trimming at V came to 6 bases and at J to 7 bases, leaving 8 bases not matched to a gene. This CDR3 region has 14 residues. CDR3 loop: CASSPGQGAEEQYF. The CDR3 DNA sequence: TGTGCCAGCAGCCCTGGACAGGGGGCGGAGGAGCAGTACTTC.

DNA of the CDR3: TGTGCCAGCACCCCGCGGGAGAGCTCCTACAATGAGCAGTTCTTC. Residues: CASTPRESSYNEQFF. The chain uses TRBV9 and TRBJ2-1; 7 nucleotides match TRBD2. The germline V gene has CDR1 SGDLS and CDR2 YYNGEE. V was pared by 6 bases and J by 0 bases, with 6 bases of the junction left unmatched. The CDR3 spans 15 residues.

The chain recombines TRBV18 with TRBJ2-7; the D is unclear. The CDR3 consists of 15 residues. The V gene's germline CDR1 is KGHSH and CDR2 LQKENI. With 1 base removed from V and 1 base from J, the gap between germline ends came to 11 bases. The CDR3 here is CASSPLPGSSYEQYF. The CDR3 nucleotides read TGTGCCAGCTCACCACTCCCCGGGTCTTCCTACGAGCAGTACTTC.

This clone was seen once. The rearrangement joins TRBV14 to TRBJ2-1, with 9 nucleotides matching TRBD2. The CDR3 is 18 residues long. Germline CDR1 SGHDN, CDR2 FVKESK. The trim removed 0 bases at V and 0 bases at J, leaving 6 bases unmatched. The CDR3 here is CASSQDHLAGSSYNEQFF. CDR3 in DNA: TGTGCCAGCAGCCAAGATCACCTAGCGGGGAGCTCCTACAATGAGCAGTTCTTC.

The J gene is TRBJ2-3, the V gene TRBV7-9; 8 positions agree with TRBD1. Germline assignment: CDR1 SEHNR and CDR2 FQNEAQ (reference sequence). The length of the CDR3 is 15 residues. With V trimmed by 5 bases and J by 1 base, 5 bases remained unmatched. CDR3 DNA: TGTGCCAGCAGCCAGGACAGGGCTCGCACAGATACGCAGTATTTT. Protein: CASSQDRARTDTQYF.

V and J are TRBV4-2 and TRBJ2-1, with TRBD2 matching over 11 bases. The germline gives CDR1 LGHNA, CDR2 YNFKEQ. V dropped 1 base and J dropped 3; count of bases not matched to a gene: 8. CDR3 size: 18 residues. CDR3 region: CASSQVAGGPGGYNEQFF. Written as DNA, the CDR3 is TGTGCCAGCAGCCAAGTAGCGGGGGGGCCCGGGGGCTACAATGAGCAGTTCTTC.

For this clone: Germline is not matched at one junction end, which may reflect a read error. The gene calls are TRBV6-1 and TRBJ1-1; D call uncertain. Germline CDR1 MNHNS, CDR2 SASEGT. CDR3 length equals 13 residues. The CDR3 protein is CASSKARNTEAFF. Written as DNA, the CDR3 is TGTGCCAGCAGTAAAGCCCGGAACACTGAAGCTTTCTTT.

This sequence joins TRBV18 and TRBJ2-2; the match to TRBD1 covers 8 bases. The CDR3 covers 16 residues. Germline CDR1 and CDR2: KGHSH and LQKENI. J gave up 0 bases and V 1 base, and 1 base lay outside the gene matches. DNA for the CDR3: TGTGCCAGCTCACCACGGGGACAGGCGAACACCGGGGAGCTGTTTTTT. This encodes CASSPRGQANTGELFF.

The rearrangement links TRBV7-8 to TRBJ1-5, with a possible D match to TRBD1 (5 bases). Per the germline V gene, CDR1 is SGHVS and CDR2 is FQNEAQ. V gave up 5 bases and J gave up 5 bases, with 10 bases separating them. The CDR3 runs to 13 residues. The CDR3 sequence is CASSLQAHQPQHF. Here the CDR3 DNA reads TGTGCCAGCAGCCTACAGGCCCATCAGCCCCAGCATTTT.

This chain joins TRBV7-8 and TRBJ2-7, with 9 bases fitting TRBD1. The CDR3 loop spans 17 amino acids. Germline assignment: CDR1 SGHVS and CDR2 FQNEAQ. Trimming took 1 base from V and 4 from J; bases not matched to a gene: 11. In nucleotides, the CDR3 is TGTGCCAGCAGCTTAGAGGGATTGACAGGGGGACTTTACGAGCAGTACTTC. It yields the protein CASSLEGLTGGLYEQYF.

The chain recombines TRBV7-2 with TRBJ2-7; 8 bases align to TRBD2. V lost 1 base to trimming and J lost 2 bases; unmatched junction nucleotides: 4. This CDR3 has 15 amino acids. The germline V gene has CDR1 SGHTA and CDR2 FQGNSA. The CDR3 sequence is CASSLGLAITYEQYF. The DNA for the CDR3 is TGTGCCAGCAGCTTAGGACTAGCGATAACCTACGAGCAGTACTTC.

This clone was recorded once. The CDR3 coding sequence is TGTGCCAGCACCCGACAGGGGAATCAGCCCCAGCATTTT. It translates to CASTRQGNQPQHF. The chain couples TRBV28 to TRBJ1-5; 8 bases align to TRBD1. The CDR3 loop spans 13 amino acids. J gave up 4 bases and V 7 bases, and 3 bases lay outside the gene matches. Germline CDR1 MDHEN, CDR2 SYDVKM.

V and J are TRBV7-9 and TRBJ2-7; possibly TRBD2 for D (5 bases). The V end lost 4 bases, the J end lost 2 bases, and 12 bases lay between the germline ends. Germline loops: CDR1 SEHNR, CDR2 FQNEAQ (reference sequence). The CDR3 is 14 residues long. CDR3 DNA sequence: TGTGCCAGCAGCTCCCCACTAGTCACCTACGAGCAGTACTTC. Its translation: CASSSPLVTYEQYF.

By share, this clone ranks as medium-sized (0.01 to 0.1%). The gene calls are TRBV5-1 and TRBJ1-1; maybe TRBD1 (6 bases). V was shortened by 5 bases and J by 5 bases, with 16 bases between the two germline ends. The CDR3 is 14 residues long. Germline V gene lookup returns CDR1 SGHRS and CDR2 YFSETQ. CDR3 DNA sequence: TGCGCCAGCAGAGCAGGGGCCATTGTAACTGAAGCTTTCTTT. It encodes CASRAGAIVTEAFF.

This clone was found once. The chain combines TRBV30 with TRBJ1-4; 9 positions agree with TRBD1. This CDR3 region has 14 residues. In germline, CDR1 is GTSNPN, CDR2 SVGIG (reference sequence). Trimming took 4 bases from V and 8 from J; bases not matched to a gene: 8. The CDR3 loop is CAWKKQGAGEKLFF. The CDR3 bases are TGTGCCTGGAAAAAACAGGGGGCAGGAGAAAAACTGTTTTTT.

The rearrangement uses TRBV10-2 and TRBJ2-7; D may be TRBD2 (5 bases). The germline V gene encodes CDR1 WSHSY and CDR2 SAAADI. V was shortened by 5 bases and J by 11 bases, with 16 bases between the two germline ends. The CDR3 extends over 12 amino acids. CDR3 nucleotides: TGCGCCAGCAGTAAGGACGTGGACTCAAAGTACTTC. Translated, it gives CASSKDVDSKYF.

The rearrangement joins TRBV29-1 to TRBJ1-5, with no clear D. This CDR3 comprises 14 residues. The ends were cut back, 2 bases at V and 6 bases at J, with 14 bases in the middle. CDR1 is SQVTM and CDR2 is ANQGSEA in the germline V gene. CDR3 region: CSVEYEGSGQPQHF. Here the CDR3 DNA reads TGCAGCGTTGAATACGAGGGAAGCGGTCAGCCCCAGCATTTT.

The gene calls are TRBV11-2 and TRBJ1-3, with a tentative D call TRBD1 (5 bases). Trimming removed 5 bases from V and 4 bases from J, with 12 bases in between. The germline gives CDR1 SGHAT, CDR2 FQNNGV. This CDR3 comprises 14 residues. CDR3 nucleotide sequence: TGTGCCAGCAGCAGGACGGGGGTCGGAAACACCATATATTTT. It encodes CASSRTGVGNTIYF.

This rearrangement joins TRBV30 to TRBJ1-6; a possible D gene is TRBD1 (5 bases). The V and J ends lost 2 bases and 7 bases respectively, with 12 bases between them. The CDR3 runs 14 residues. Germline V gene lookup returns CDR1 GTSNPN and CDR2 SVGIG (reference sequence). The DNA of the CDR3 is TGTGCCTGGAGTCGGGGGACTCTAAATTCACCCCTCCACTTT. As protein: CAWSRGTLNSPLHF.

The J gene is TRBJ2-7, the V gene TRBV27; TRBD2 aligns across 10 bases. V shed 6 bases, J shed 2 bases, and the junction held 1 base outside the gene matches. This CDR3 has 13 residues. The V gene's germline CDR1 is MNHEY and CDR2 SMNVEV (reference sequence). The CDR3 bases are TGTGCCAGCAGAGCGGGGGGGCCCTACGAGCAGTACTTC. Translating gives CASRAGGPYEQYF.